This T cell receptor (beta chain) was recorded in a study of neoadjuvant anti-PD-1 for oral cavity cancer (dated by TCRdb to the early 2020s). Some background on the complete study: Before curative-intent surgical resection, most patients were given three to four biweekly doses of nivolumab at 3 mg/kg. For patients who did not progress, a fourth nivolumab dose was given around day 43, followed by definitive surgical resection on days 50-56. Under RECIST 1.1, a patient counted as a responder if showing complete response, partial response or stable disease, and as a non-responder if showing progression. The parent correlative cohort had 12 to 13 patients and a response rate of 33%. General study outcomes and caveats: After neoadjuvant nivolumab, non-responders showed significantly higher T cell clonality (Gini index) in PBMCs than responders did. The TCR analyses had only a few patients in each response group, and the authors called for validation in larger cohorts. A higher pretreatment blood Treg/Th17 ratio correlated with both higher pretreatment blood TCRbeta clonality and lower post-treatment tumor TCRbeta clonality.

For deep sequencing, each PBMC sample was run in six replicates, with libraries mostly built from approximately 0.45 ug of input genomic DNA. The immunoSEQ hsTCRbeta kit was used to prepare TCRbeta libraries according to the manufacturer's instructions. The finished libraries were brought together in one pool at 3 to 3.5 nM, which was then read using an Illumina NovaSeq 6000 S4 flow cell. In the paper's pipeline: The immunoSEQ Analyzer was used for raw data preprocessing and quality control. The analysis was limited to productive rearrangements, and each clonotype was defined by a unique CDR3 amino acid sequence. Repertoire clonality was estimated as the Gini-Simpson index, which was computed with the R package tcR. Student's t test was used to compare Gini indices, and Pearson correlation was used to assess associations with tumor size change. The source is immuneACCESS, and TCRdb retained only in-frame sequences with V and J called. Part of the clones is not carried over; for the studies checked, unresolved V genes explain less than half of this, and the remainder is unexplained. That table is the source of V, J and clone size, and D and trimming were worked out from the DNA. The sample has about 7,800 clones on record, about two thirds of them singletons. The leading ten clones occupy just over 3% of the sample.

This clone turned up a few times. Which antigen it targets is not known. Base qualities are not provided; no much larger clone lies one nucleotide away. A distance of 8 bases separates the germline ends of V and J, which lose 2 bases and 0 bases respectively. The germline V gene gives CDR1 as SGHTA and CDR2 as FQGNSA. The CDR3 numbers 14 residues from cysteine through phenylalanine. Just the 42-base CDR3 DNA is kept, in frame starting at base 1. Per the publication, the time point label means: after neoadjuvant nivolumab, at surgical resection. The patients had newly diagnosed stage II-IVA oral cavity squamous cell carcinoma and had not received any prior systemic or radiation treatment. The cohort was composed of patients with HPV-negative, locally advanced oral cavity squamous cell carcinoma. Peripheral blood mononuclear cells were analyzed directly, without maintenance or expansion in culture. Samples were obtained from a longitudinal correlative study of a single-arm phase II trial of neoadjuvant nivolumab in oral cavity squamous cell carcinoma. Subject-matched pre- and post-treatment PBMCs and tumors from three responders and three non-responders underwent genomic DNA-based TCRbeta sequencing. Peripheral blood mononuclear cells were drawn once before nivolumab treatment and a second time after treatment, when surgery took place. The Maxwell RSC DNA from Cells kit was used to extract genomic DNA from PBMCs.

The TCR sequence derives from a person aged 40 to 85 with oral cavity squamous cell carcinoma. The chain is encoded by TRBV7-2 joined to TRBJ2-7; the D gene lacks a confident call. This material consisted of PBMCs, taken after nivolumab (anti-PD-1) treatment. The nucleotides are TGTGCCAGCAGCTTACCTGGGTTCTCCTACGAGCAGTACTTC. Its translation reads: CASSLPGFSYEQYF. The full variable domain, completed from the reference TRBV7-2 and TRBJ2-7 proteins outside the CDR3, reads GAGVSQSPSNKVTEKGKDVELRCDPISGHTALYWYRQSLGQGLEFLIYFQGNSAPDKSGLPSDRFSAERTGGSVSTLTIQRTQQEDSAVYLCASSLPGFSYEQYFGPGTRLTVT.